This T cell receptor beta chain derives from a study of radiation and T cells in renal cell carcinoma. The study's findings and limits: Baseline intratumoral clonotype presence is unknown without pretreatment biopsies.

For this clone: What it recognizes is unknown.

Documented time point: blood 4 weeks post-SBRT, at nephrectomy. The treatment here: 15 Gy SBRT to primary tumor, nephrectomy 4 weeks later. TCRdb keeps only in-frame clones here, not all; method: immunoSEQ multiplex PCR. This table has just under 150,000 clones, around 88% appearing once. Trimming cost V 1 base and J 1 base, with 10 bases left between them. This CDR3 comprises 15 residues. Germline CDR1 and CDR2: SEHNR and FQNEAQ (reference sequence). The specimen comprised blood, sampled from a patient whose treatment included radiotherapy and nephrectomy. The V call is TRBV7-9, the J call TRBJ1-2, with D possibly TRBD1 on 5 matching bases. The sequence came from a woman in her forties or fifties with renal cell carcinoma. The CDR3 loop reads CASSLDWGGNYGYTF. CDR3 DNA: TGTGCCAGCAGCTTAGATTGGGGGGGTAACTATGGCTACACCTTC.